This T cell receptor (beta chain) was recorded in a study of identical twins. Study-level points and caveats: The study found excess low generation probability among twin-shared out-of-frame alpha sequences. Beta out-of-frame sequences showed weaker excess sharing between twins. Without tracking the same donors, conclusions rested on cross-sectional statistical analysis.

Only healthy Caucasians were enrolled as donors. V lost 5 bases to trimming and J lost 3 bases; unmatched junction nucleotides: 10. CDR3 length: 15 residues. Per the germline V gene, CDR1 is SGHRS and CDR2 is YFSETQ. The sample holds many counts of this clonotype. The antigen remains unidentified. TCRdb recomputed calls from the 5' RACE reads with MiXCR, one row per CDR3 protein. Found here are about 690,000 distinct CDR3 sequences, roughly 6% of them singletons; the top ten hold roughly 1.8%. This sequence originates from a man younger than 35 in good health. The chain couples TRBV5-1 to TRBJ1-2; TRBD1 agrees at 7 bases. The sequenced sample was naive T cells sorted from blood. The CDR3 coding sequence is TGCGCCAGCAGAGGAAGACAGGGTATGGACTATGGCTACACCTTC. Translation: CASRGRQGMDYGYTF.